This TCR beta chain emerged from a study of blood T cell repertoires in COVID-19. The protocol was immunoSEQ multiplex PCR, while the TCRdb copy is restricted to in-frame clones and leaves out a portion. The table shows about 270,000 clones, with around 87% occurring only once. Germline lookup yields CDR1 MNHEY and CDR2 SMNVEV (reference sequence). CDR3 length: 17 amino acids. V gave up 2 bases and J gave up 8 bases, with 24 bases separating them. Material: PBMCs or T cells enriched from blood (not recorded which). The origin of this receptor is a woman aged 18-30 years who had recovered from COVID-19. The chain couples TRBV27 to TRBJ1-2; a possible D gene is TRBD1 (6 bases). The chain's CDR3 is CASSLRAGDLPRYGYTF. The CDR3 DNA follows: TGTGCCAGCAGTTTAAGGGCAGGGGACCTTCCTAGATACGGCTACACCTTC.